These 30 T cell receptor beta chains came from one sample sequenced in a study of blood T cell repertoires in COVID-19. The table came from immunoSEQ multiplex PCR; TCRdb's copy has only in-frame clones and leaves some out. In the table there are about 73,000 clones, about 83% of which are singletons. The sequenced sample consisted of peripheral blood. These receptors were obtained from a woman aged 55 to 70 with acute or convalescent COVID-19.

V and J are TRBV27 and TRBJ1-2; TRBD1 matches 9 bases. The J segment lost 8 bases and the V segment lost 4 bases, leaving 5 bases of the junction unmatched. Germline CDR1 reads MNHEY; CDR2 reads SMNVEV (reference sequence). The CDR3 length is 13 residues. The CDR3 is CASSYTTGGGYTF. The CDR3 DNA reads TGTGCCAGCAGTTATACGACAGGGGGAGGCTACACCTTC.

This clone occurred a few times. The chain carries TRBV6-5 and TRBJ2-2, with a possible D match to TRBD1 (5 bases). Trimming removed 2 bases at V and 6 bases at J, with 13 bases between. There are 15 residues in the CDR3. The germline V gene has CDR1 MNHEY and CDR2 SVGAGI. DNA of the CDR3: TGTGCCAGCAGTTACAGCAGGGTTGAATCCGGGGAGCTGTTTTTT. Translating it yields CASSYSRVESGELFF.

This chain joins TRBV29-1 and TRBJ2-7; D gene uncertain. The CDR3 length is 12 residues. V shed 4 bases and J shed 2 bases, with 9 bases lying between them. CDR1 and CDR2 (germline): SQVTM, ANQGSEA. CDR3 sequence reads: CSVGHPPYEQYF. Written as DNA, the CDR3 is TGCAGCGTTGGACATCCGCCCTACGAGCAGTACTTC.

This chain joins TRBV24-1 and TRBJ1-6; 9 nucleotides agree with TRBD1. The J segment lost 6 bases and the V segment lost 8 bases, leaving 10 bases of the junction unmatched. The germline CDR1 and CDR2 sequences are KGHDR and SFDVKD. The CDR3 runs to 16 residues. CDR3: CATIPPGQGCNSPLHF. CDR3 sequence (DNA): TGTGCCACCATTCCGCCGGGACAGGGATGTAATTCACCCCTCCACTTT.

This chain connects TRBV6-5 to TRBJ1-2, with D hard to call. The germline V gene has CDR1 MNHEY and CDR2 SVGAGI. The CDR3 length is 14 residues. V dropped 2 bases and J dropped 8 bases, with 15 bases sitting between them. CDR3 in DNA: TGTGCCAGCAGTTACAGCGGGGAGGGTTCCGGCTACACCTTC. This gives the protein CASSYSGEGSGYTF.

J is TRBJ2-3 and V is TRBV7-3; D ambiguous. The ends were cut back, 1 base at V and 2 bases at J, with 7 bases in the middle. The CDR3 consists of 14 residues. Per germline, CDR1 SGHTA and CDR2 FQGTGA. CDR3 loop: CASSLKQYTDTQYF. The DNA of the CDR3 is TGTGCCAGCAGCTTAAAACAATACACAGATACGCAGTATTTT.

This chain uses TRBV6-6 with TRBJ2-1, with unresolved D. Trimming pared 4 bases from V and 7 bases from J, leaving 5 bases between. The CDR3 is 11 amino acids. CDR1 MNHNY and CDR2 SVGAGI come from the germline V gene (reference sequence). The CDR3 DNA reads as TGTGCCAGCAGTTTTTCGAATGAGCAGTTCTTC. It yields the protein CASSFSNEQFF.

This clone was observed a single time. This chain connects TRBV28 to TRBJ1-2; 11 bases agree with TRBD1. Germline CDR1 MDHEN, CDR2 SYDVKM. Germline trimming cut 5 bases from V and 3 bases from J; bases unmatched to any gene: 8. The CDR3 sequence is 16 residues long. This CDR3 is CASSGAGDRGDYGYTF. The CDR3 DNA reads TGTGCCAGCAGTGGTGCTGGGGACAGGGGGGACTATGGCTACACCTTC.

V and J are TRBV5-6 and TRBJ1-2, with 7 bases identical to TRBD1. This CDR3 is built from 13 residues. Germline V gene data show CDR1 as SGHDT and CDR2 as YYEEEE. V shed 4 bases and J 3 bases; nucleotides not matched to a gene: 3. CDR3 sequence reads: CASSLGGDYGYTF. In nucleotides, the CDR3 is TGTGCCAGCAGCCTAGGGGGCGACTATGGCTACACCTTC.

Only one count was recorded for this clone. The chain is built from TRBV11-2 and TRBJ2-5, with TRBD2 matching 12 bases. After removal of 4 bases from V and 9 bases from J, the junction contained 6 bases not matched to a gene. CDR1 and CDR2 from the germline V gene are SGHAT and FQNNGV. The CDR3 sequence is 14 residues long. CDR3 residues: CASSYRLAGEAQYF. CDR3 in DNA: TGTGCCAGCAGCTACAGACTAGCGGGGGAGGCCCAGTACTTC.

The chain couples TRBV19 to TRBJ1-3; D not certain. In germline, CDR1 is LNHDA, CDR2 SQIVND (reference sequence). The CDR3 runs to 15 residues. Trimming pared 2 bases from V and 2 bases from J, leaving 10 bases between. As DNA, the CDR3 is TGTGCCAGTAGTATACCCCGGAGCCCTGGAAACACCATATATTTT. Protein: CASSIPRSPGNTIYF.

The chain links TRBV5-6 to TRBJ1-4, with 9 bases identical to TRBD1. With 2 bases clipped from V and 5 bases from J, the junction kept 4 bases outside the gene matches. This CDR3 has 15 amino acids. Germline CDR1 is SGHDT and CDR2 is YYEEEE. The CDR3, as DNA: TGTGCCAGCAGCTTATGGGACAGGGTAAATGAAAAACTGTTTTTT. Residues: CASSLWDRVNEKLFF. The whole variable domain, remainder taken from reference TRBV5-6 and TRBJ1-4, is DAGVTQSPTHLIKTRGQQVTLRCSPKSGHDTVSWYQQALGQGPQFIFQYYEEEERQRGNFPDRFSGHQFPNYSSELNVNALLLGDSALYLCASSLWDRVNEKLFFGSGTQLSVL.

The chain is built from TRBV12-5 and TRBJ2-1; TRBD1 matches at 9 bases. V lost 0 bases, J lost 2 bases, and 5 bases stayed unmatched. The CDR3 is made up of 17 amino acids. The germline CDR1 and CDR2 sequences are LGHNT and FRNRAP. The CDR3 protein is CASGLVLGQGPYNEQFF. The CDR3 DNA follows: TGTGCTAGTGGTTTGGTACTGGGACAGGGCCCCTACAATGAGCAGTTCTTC.

The V and J genes are TRBV19 and TRBJ1-5; TRBD1 matches 10 bases. The CDR3 runs to 15 residues. V was clipped by 7 bases and J by 2 bases; unmatched bases: 5. CDR1 and CDR2 from the germline V gene are LNHDA and SQIVND (reference sequence). As DNA, the CDR3 is TGTGCCAGTAACCCCGGGACAGGGGGCAATCAGCCCCAGCATTTT. Its translation is CASNPGTGGNQPQHF. The full variable domain, in which reference TRBV19 and TRBJ1-5 provide the parts outside the CDR3, is DGGITQSPKYLFRKEGQNVTLSCEQNLNHDAMYWYRQDPGQGLRLIYYSQIVNDFQKGDIAEGYSVSREKKESFPLTVTSAQKNPTAFYLCASNPGTGGNQPQHFGDGTRLSIL.

This CDR3 reads CASSYGQGLTDTQYF. In nucleotides, the CDR3 is TGTGCCAGCAGTTACGGCCAGGGGTTAACAGATACGCAGTATTTT. The chain carries TRBV6-2 or TRBV6-3 and TRBJ2-3; a possible D gene is TRBD1 (6 bases). V was shortened by 2 bases and J by 3 bases, with 12 bases between the two germline ends. The CDR3 sequence is 15 residues long. Germline-derived CDR1 and CDR2 are MNHEY and SVGEGT.

This chain connects TRBV2 to TRBJ1-1; no firm D call. In germline, CDR1 is SNHLY, CDR2 FYNNEI. V gave up 3 bases and J gave up 0 bases, with 5 bases separating them. This CDR3 has 13 amino acids. The CDR3: CASSESVNTEAFF. CDR3 DNA: TGTGCCAGCAGTGAGAGCGTGAACACTGAAGCTTTCTTT.

The chain uses TRBV30 and TRBJ1-2; unclear D gene. The germline V gene encodes CDR1 GTSNPN and CDR2 SVGIG (reference sequence). Trimming left V 5 bases short and J 0 bases short, with 19 bases between. The CDR3 consists of 16 residues. CDR3 loop: CAWAGSSHLPNYGYTF. DNA for the CDR3: TGTGCCTGGGCGGGGTCCTCCCATCTCCCTAACTATGGCTACACCTTC.

The genes are TRBV2 and TRBJ1-2; D is uncertain. The germline V gene encodes CDR1 SNHLY and CDR2 FYNNEI. With 4 bases removed from V and 4 bases from J, the gap between germline ends came to 13 bases. The CDR3 loop spans 14 amino acids. The CDR3 protein is CASSGQNTPYGYTF. The CDR3 nucleotides are TGTGCCAGCAGTGGGCAGAATACCCCCTATGGCTACACCTTC.

This sequence joins TRBV5-4 and TRBJ1-2; D call uncertain. CDR1 SGHNT and CDR2 YYREEE come from the germline V gene (reference sequence). Between the trimmed V and J ends, which lost 0 bases and 4 bases, there was a span of 10 bases. The CDR3 runs 14 residues. The CDR3 sequence: CASSLGGSGYGYTF. CDR3 DNA: TGTGCCAGCAGCTTGGGAGGGAGCGGCTATGGCTACACCTTC.

The rearrangement joins TRBV7-9 to TRBJ2-3; 9 bases are shared with TRBD2. The J segment lost 5 bases and the V segment lost 1 base, leaving 4 bases of the junction unmatched. CDR1 and CDR2 (germline): SEHNR, FQNEAQ (reference sequence). CDR3 length equals 15 residues. The CDR3 nucleotides are TGTGCCAGCAGCTTAGATGCGGGGGGGCGAGATACGCAGTATTTT. Encoded protein: CASSLDAGGRDTQYF.

The chain uses TRBV6-1 and TRBJ1-1; 11 bases line up with TRBD1. From germline, CDR1 is MNHNS and CDR2 SASEGT. With 3 bases clipped from V and 4 bases from J, the junction kept 4 bases outside the gene matches. This CDR3 spans 15 amino acids. CDR3 coding DNA: TGTGCCAGCAGTGATTTGGGGACAGGGGGCACTGAAGCTTTCTTT. It encodes CASSDLGTGGTEAFF.

J is TRBJ1-2 and V is TRBV24-1; the match to TRBD1 covers 9 bases. The CDR3 has 14 amino acids. From germline, CDR1 is KGHDR and CDR2 SFDVKD. With 3 bases clipped from V and 6 bases from J, the junction kept 4 bases outside the gene matches. CDR3 nucleotides: TGTGCCACCAGTGATCGCCGGGACAGGGATGGCTACACCTTC. It is translated as CATSDRRDRDGYTF.

V and J are TRBV27 and TRBJ1-5; 7 nucleotides agree with TRBD1. Looked up from germline, CDR1 is MNHEY and CDR2 is SMNVEV (reference sequence). The V segment lost 7 bases and the J segment 1 base; nucleotides outside the gene matches: 10. The CDR3 is 16 residues long. CDR3 sequence: CASKGTAFPSNQPQHF. CDR3 sequence (DNA): TGTGCCAGCAAGGGGACAGCGTTTCCAAGCAATCAGCCCCAGCATTTT.

The chain uses TRBV19 and TRBJ1-6, with 9 bases that match TRBD1. The germline V gene encodes CDR1 LNHDA and CDR2 SQIVND (reference sequence). This CDR3 contains 12 residues. The CDR3 loop reads CGTGAGNSPLHF. The CDR3 bases are TGTGGGACAGGGGCCGGTAATTCACCCCTCCACTTT.

This chain uses TRBV6-5 with TRBJ1-1; tentative D call: TRBD1 (6 bases). Germline V gene sequence: CDR1 MNHEY, CDR2 SVGAGI. V was clipped by 6 bases and J by 2 bases, with 16 bases between them. The CDR3 totals 15 residues. CDR3 bases: TGTGCCAGCAGACCATACAGGGACCTAAACACTGAAGCTTTCTTT. Its protein product is CASRPYRDLNTEAFF.

The rearrangement links TRBV7-2 to TRBJ2-7; 7 bases fit TRBD1. The trim removed 5 bases at V and 7 bases at J, leaving 11 bases unmatched. Germline-derived CDR1 and CDR2 are SGHTA and FQGNSA. The CDR3 extends over 14 amino acids. CDR3 bases: TGTGCCAGCAGCGGACGGACAGGCTTTGTAGAGCAGTACTTC. It codes for CASSGRTGFVEQYF.

This clone was seen more than once but under ten times. The chain uses TRBV5-1 and TRBJ1-5; 8 nucleotides match TRBD1. After removal of 0 bases from V and 8 bases from J, the junction contained 7 bases not matched to a gene. Germline assignment: CDR1 SGHRS and CDR2 YFSETQ. The CDR3 has 15 amino acids. CDR3 residues: CASSLGDRRDEPQHF. The CDR3 region has the DNA TGCGCCAGCAGCTTGGGGGACAGGCGTGATGAGCCCCAGCATTTT.

The V call is TRBV6-5, the J call TRBJ1-1; TRBD1 matches at 8 bases. Trimming removed 5 bases from V and 2 bases from J; junction bases left unmatched: 4. CDR1 and CDR2 from the germline V gene are MNHEY and SVGAGI. The CDR3 has 14 amino acids. The CDR3 loop reads CASSPGQGNTEAFF. CDR3 bases: TGTGCCAGCAGTCCCGGACAGGGAAACACTGAAGCTTTCTTT.

V and J are TRBV18 and TRBJ1-4, with TRBD1 matching 10 bases. Trimming at V came to 3 bases and at J to 4 bases, leaving 2 bases not matched to a gene. Per germline, CDR1 KGHSH and CDR2 LQKENI. This CDR3 spans 15 amino acids. CDR3 region: CASSPGQGYNEKLFF. CDR3 nucleotides: TGTGCCAGCTCACCGGGACAGGGGTATAATGAAAAACTGTTTTTT.

This chain connects TRBV5-1 to TRBJ2-7, with D possibly matching TRBD2 (5 bases). V lost 2 bases to trimming and J lost 5 bases, with 17 bases between them. Germline V gene lookup returns CDR1 SGHRS and CDR2 YFSETQ. There are 15 residues in the CDR3. The CDR3 spells CASSLGLTVMHEQYF. In nucleotides, the CDR3 is TGCGCCAGCAGCTTAGGACTTACGGTGATGCACGAGCAGTACTTC.